The T cell receptor (beta chain) described here comes from a study of blood T cell repertoires in COVID-19 (dated by TCRdb to between 2020 and 2021). In terms of the full investigation: Samples from collaborators originated in the United States, Italy and Spain and spanned both the acute and convalescent phases of COVID-19. The material from the prospective study consisted of cDNA or gDNA derived from T cells, B-cell-depleted T cells, or PBMCs. The dataset comprised deeply sampled blood TCRbeta repertoires from subjects exposed to, actively infected with, or recovered from COVID-19. The repertoires were released in a freely available public database intended as a resource for research on the immune response to SARS-CoV-2. Samples came from the ongoing ImmuneRACE study (first 160 participants) plus 1,254 subjects from 6 global collaborators. A de-identified subject ID, COVID-19 status, age in years and sex were almost always included in the sample metadata. Where available, HLA class I and class II types were taken from metadata supplied by the sample provider and were not determined by assay-based typing. Overall study results and their limits: Clinical and demographic metadata were provided uncurated, with the amount varying by source and participant.

The collaborating institutions used their own protocols to collect whole blood in K2EDTA tubes. Collaborator samples were shipped for TCRbeta analysis as frozen whole blood, isolated PBMCs, or DNA extracted from either sample type. For this chain, trimming is 6 bases at the V end and 4 bases at the J end, and the number of junction bases without a gene match is 13. The germline V gene sets CDR1 to MNHEY and CDR2 to SVGEGT. From the cysteine through the phenylalanine, the CDR3 covers 16 amino acids. Only CDR3 DNA is held: 48 bases, read in frame from base 1. TCRbeta CDR3 regions were amplified from genomic DNA by means of the immunoSEQ Assay, a bias-controlled multiplex PCR. As for the original processing: Nucleated cell counts per sample were estimated from amplification of reference gene primers within the assay. Sequence reads were collapsed and filtered to measure the absolute abundance of every unique TCRbeta CDR3 rearrangement. For each sample, productive Simpson clonality was calculated as the square root of Simpson's diversity index over productive rearrangements. The table comes from immuneACCESS by way of TCRdb, which keeps in-frame sequences with V and J called. Part of the clones is missing from these tables; in studies checked, under half for an unresolved V gene and the rest for unknown reasons. V and J calls and clone size follow that table, whereas D and trimming were derived from the DNA. The sample records around 250,000 clones, roughly 86% of which are singletons. Clones ranked in the top ten supply over 6% of the sample.

Concerning this clone itself: This receptor's antigen is unknown. Within one base of it there is no much larger clone, and no base qualities were kept.

The chain joins TRBV6-2 or TRBV6-3 to TRBJ2-3; 7 nucleotides in the junction match TRBD1. The clonotype was recovered from a woman between 65 and 79 years old with active or convalescent COVID-19. The sequenced sample was peripheral blood. The CDR3 corresponds to CASSRQGIGEADTQYF. DNA sequence: TGTGCCAGCAGCCGACAGGGCATAGGTGAAGCAGATACGCAGTATTTT.